The entry below gives a single TCR beta chain sequence along with its context. Its matching antigen is unknown. The ends were cut back, 5 bases at V and 4 bases at J, with 12 bases in the middle. Germline CDR1 and CDR2: SGHAT and FQNNGV. The CDR3 is made up of 13 amino acids. The sample originates from a study of OX40 agonist ivuxolimab in advanced cancers. Study background: Dosing consisted of intravenous ivuxolimab at 0.01 to 10 mg/kg every 2 weeks. Subjects had a mean age of around 60 years, with a range of about 20 to 85; almost 85% were male. People who had prior anti-PD-1, anti-PD-L1 or anti-CTLA-4 therapy could take part, and around 39% had some. Study-wide results and caveats: Among the lowest peripheral clonal expansion occurred in 0.1-3.0 mg/kg partial responders.

Some clones are missing from TCRdb's copy, which holds only in-frame ones; the method was immunoSEQ multiplex PCR. Here the sample spans 70,000 to 80,000 clones, over 75% being singletons. The sequence was obtained from an adult with an advanced solid tumor such as melanoma, head and neck, liver or kidney cancer. This sequence joins TRBV11-2 and TRBJ2-7; D gene ambiguous. Sequenced here: CD4+ or CD8+ T cells sorted from blood, sampled in a trial of the OX40 agonist ivuxolimab. The CDR3 protein is CASSPQVGYEQYF. Written as DNA, the CDR3 is TGTGCCAGCAGCCCCCAGGTCGGGTACGAGCAGTACTTC.